These T cell receptor beta chains were read from a single sample in a study of cytomegalovirus exposure and HLA in healthy donors. Libraries were prepared by immunoSEQ multiplex PCR; TCRdb keeps only in-frame clonotypes and omits some of them. The profile covers about 160,000 clones, with 85% appearing a single time and 1% taken by the ten largest. Sequences were obtained from PBMCs. The receptor set was obtained from a boy aged 2-9 years in good health and CMV-seronegative. CDR3s include the opening cysteine and the closing phenylalanine or tryptophan. A D gene is named only where the DNA matches it firmly. For some rows the clone size is stated as once, few or many, or as a class when expanded; others skip it.

.	TRBV2	TRBJ1-6	.	CASTHQGSSYNSPLHF	TGTGCCAGCACCCATCAGGGAAGCTCCTATAATTCACCCCTCCACTTT
TRBD1	TRBV28	TRBJ1-5	.	CASSLGTASGQPQHF	TGTGCCAGCAGTTTAGGGACAGCTTCAGGGCAGCCCCAGCATTTT
.	TRBV28	TRBJ2-1	.	CASSLTPAGQYNEQFF	TGTGCCAGCAGTTTAACTCCAGCGGGACAATACAATGAGCAGTTCTTC
.	TRBV29-1	TRBJ1-1	.	CSVLGPGLKGPNTEAFF	TGCAGCGTCTTAGGGCCGGGACTTAAAGGCCCGAACACTGAAGCTTTCTTT
TRBD1	TRBV27	TRBJ1-1	.	CASSRTGDIRNTEAFF	TGTGCCAGCAGCCGGACAGGGGACATACGAAACACTGAAGCTTTCTTT
TRBD1	TRBV25-1	TRBJ2-7	.	CASRGLTGDYEQYF	TGTGCCAGCAGAGGATTGACAGGGGACTACGAGCAGTACTTC
.	TRBV6-5	TRBJ1-1	.	CASKMAGNTEAFF	TGTGCCAGCAAAATGGCGGGAAACACTGAAGCTTTCTTT
.	TRBV2	TRBJ1-2	few	CASSEWPREGTYGYTF	TGTGCCAGCAGTGAATGGCCCAGGGAGGGGACCTATGGCTACACCTTC
.	TRBV27	TRBJ2-7	.	CASSFSGAISYEQYF	TGTGCCAGCAGTTTTTCTGGGGCCATCTCCTACGAGCAGTACTTC
.	TRBV9	TRBJ1-2	few	CASGHGYTF	TGTGCCAGCGGGCATGGCTACACCTTC
TRBD1	TRBV15	TRBJ2-4	once	CATSRDRGQNIQYF	TGTGCCACCAGCAGGGACAGGGGGCAAAACATTCAGTACTTC
TRBD2	TRBV7-8	TRBJ2-7	.	CASSSTAGGGHEQYF	TGTGCCAGCAGCTCGACGGCGGGGGGTGGGCACGAGCAGTACTTC
.	TRBV6-5	TRBJ2-2	.	CASSERQAELFF	TGTGCCAGCAGCGAACGACAGGCCGAGCTGTTTTTT
TRBD1	TRBV28	TRBJ1-2	.	CASSLGQGDYGYTF	TGTGCCAGCAGTTTAGGACAGGGAGACTATGGCTACACCTTC
.	TRBV28	TRBJ1-6	once	CASRETAGLYNSPLHF	TGTGCCAGCAGAGAGACGGCAGGCCTTTATAATTCACCCCTCCACTTT
TRBD2	TRBV11-2	TRBJ2-1	.	CASRPRLLAGGPNEQFF	TGTGCCAGCAGACCCCGACTACTAGCGGGAGGGCCGAATGAGCAGTTCTTC
TRBD2	TRBV5-1	TRBJ2-1	.	CASSLGLAGGSNEQFF	TGCGCCAGCAGCTTGGGGTTAGCGGGAGGATCGAATGAGCAGTTCTTC
TRBD2	TRBV5-8	TRBJ2-1	.	CASSLGTSGSINEQFF	TGTGCCAGCAGCTTGGGGACTAGCGGGAGTATCAATGAGCAGTTCTTC
TRBD1	TRBV5-1	TRBJ1-5	.	CASSFGTGFNQPQHF	TGCGCCAGCAGCTTCGGGACAGGTTTTAATCAGCCCCAGCATTTT
.	TRBV5-4	TRBJ2-1	once	CASSLADEQFF	TGTGCCAGCAGCTTGGCCGATGAGCAGTTCTTC
TRBD2	TRBV28	TRBJ2-1	.	CASSLLLSGRGTEQFF	TGTGCCAGCAGTTTACTCTTAAGCGGGAGGGGGACTGAGCAGTTCTTC
TRBD1	TRBV15	TRBJ2-7	.	CATSRLGQGVNEQYF	TGTGCCACCAGCAGACTCGGACAGGGGGTAAATGAGCAGTACTTC
TRBD2	TRBV10-3	TRBJ2-7	once	CAISESRGLAGSYEQYF	TGTGCCATCAGTGAGTCTAGGGGTCTAGCGGGCTCCTACGAGCAGTACTTC
.	TRBV11-3	TRBJ2-1	.	CASSLDQAGYNEQFF	TGTGCCAGCAGCTTAGATCAGGCGGGATACAATGAGCAGTTCTTC
.	TRBV27	TRBJ1-1	once	CASSGGSGTEAFF	TGTGCCAGTAGCGGGGGCTCCGGTACTGAAGCTTTCTTT
.	TRBV5-1	TRBJ1-1	.	CASSIGQNTEAFF	TGCGCCAGCAGCATCGGACAGAACACTGAAGCTTTCTTT
TRBD1	TRBV4-2	TRBJ1-2	.	CASSRGTGQGDYGYTF	TGTGCCAGCAGCCGTGGAACGGGACAGGGGGACTATGGCTACACCTTC
.	TRBV9	TRBJ2-1	.	CASSVGFSVSEQFF	TGTGCCAGCAGCGTAGGGTTTAGCGTGAGTGAGCAGTTCTTC
TRBD2	TRBV11-2	TRBJ2-1	.	CASSLALLAGGYNEQFF	TGTGCCAGCAGCTTAGCCCTCTTAGCGGGAGGGTACAATGAGCAGTTCTTC
TRBD2	TRBV30	TRBJ2-1	.	CAWTKRGGRTYNEQFF	TGTGCCTGGACCAAGCGGGGGGGCCGGACCTACAATGAGCAGTTCTTC
TRBD2	TRBV5-4	TRBJ2-2	.	CASSLRTSLTRELFF	TGTGCCAGCAGCTTGAGGACTAGCTTGACCCGGGAGCTGTTTTTT
.	TRBV27	TRBJ2-1	once	CASSPLGIGGSKEQFF	TGTGCCAGCAGTCCCCTCGGTATAGGAGGATCCAAAGAGCAGTTCTTC
.	TRBV2	TRBJ1-1	.	CASSDRPGGVNTEAFF	TGTGCCAGCAGTGATAGGCCCGGGGGGGTGAACACTGAAGCTTTCTTT
.	TRBV14	TRBJ2-2	.	CASSQERLSTGELFF	TGTGCCAGCAGCCAAGAAAGACTCTCTACCGGGGAGCTGTTTTTT
TRBD1	TRBV10-1	TRBJ1-5	.	CATSTGLTQPQHF	TGCGCCACCTCGACAGGGCTTACGCAGCCCCAGCATTTT
TRBD2	TRBV29-1	TRBJ2-2	.	CSVGSSGGGRTGELFF	TGCAGCGTTGGGTCTAGCGGGGGAGGTCGGACCGGGGAGCTGTTTTTT
TRBD2	TRBV6-1	TRBJ2-5	.	CASSVAGGTQETQYF	TGTGCCAGCAGTGTAGCGGGAGGGACCCAAGAGACCCAGTACTTC
TRBD1	TRBV11-2	TRBJ1-4	.	CASSLDRGYEKLFF	TGTGCCAGCAGCTTAGACAGGGGGTATGAAAAACTGTTTTTT
TRBD2	TRBV5-6	TRBJ2-1	.	CASSLDLAGGPYNEQFF	TGTGCCAGCAGCTTGGACCTTGCGGGAGGGCCCTACAATGAGCAGTTCTTC
.	TRBV9	TRBJ1-1	.	CASSVDRDTEAFF	TGTGCCAGCAGCGTAGACAGGGACACTGAAGCTTTCTTT
.	TRBV27	TRBJ1-3	once	CASSSPSGNTIYF	TGTGCCAGCAGTTCCCCTTCTGGAAACACCATATATTTT
TRBD2	TRBV4-2	TRBJ2-2	.	CASSQSVGLAGTWGELFF	TGTGCCAGCAGCCAATCAGTCGGGCTAGCGGGAACTTGGGGGGAGCTGTTTTTT
.	TRBV7-8	TRBJ2-1	.	CASSPRPGHEQFF	TGTGCCAGCAGTCCTAGGCCAGGGCATGAGCAGTTCTTC
.	TRBV28	TRBJ2-3	.	CASSPQSTDTQYF	TGTGCCAGCAGTCCTCAGAGCACAGATACGCAGTATTTT
TRBD2	TRBV2	TRBJ2-7	.	CAASGSSYEQYF	TGTGCCGCCAGCGGGAGCTCCTACGAGCAGTACTTC
.	TRBV9	TRBJ1-5	.	CASSLGLDLNQPQHF	TGTGCCAGCAGCCTTGGACTGGACCTGAATCAGCCCCAGCATTTT
.	TRBV10-2	TRBJ2-7	.	CASSVDGGLNEQYF	TGCGCCAGCAGTGTCGATGGCGGCCTAAACGAGCAGTACTTC
.	TRBV28	TRBJ2-7	once	CASRDSLFYEQYF	TGTGCCAGCAGGGACAGTTTATTTTACGAGCAGTACTTC
.	TRBV11-2	TRBJ1-4	.	CASKRLLNEKLFF	TGTGCCAGCAAGAGGCTACTAAATGAAAAACTGTTTTTT